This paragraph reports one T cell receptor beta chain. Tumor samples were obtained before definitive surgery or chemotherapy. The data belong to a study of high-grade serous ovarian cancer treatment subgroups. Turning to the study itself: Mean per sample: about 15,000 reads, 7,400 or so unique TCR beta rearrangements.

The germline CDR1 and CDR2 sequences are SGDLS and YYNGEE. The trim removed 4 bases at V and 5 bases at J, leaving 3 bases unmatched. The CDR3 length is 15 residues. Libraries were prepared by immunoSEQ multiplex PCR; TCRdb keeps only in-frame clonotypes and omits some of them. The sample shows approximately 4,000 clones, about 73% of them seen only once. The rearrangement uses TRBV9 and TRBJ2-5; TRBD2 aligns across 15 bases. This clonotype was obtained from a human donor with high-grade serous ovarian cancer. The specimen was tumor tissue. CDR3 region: CASSRTSGGAETQYF. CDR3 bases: TGTGCCAGCAGCCGGACTAGCGGGGGGGCCGAGACCCAGTACTTC.